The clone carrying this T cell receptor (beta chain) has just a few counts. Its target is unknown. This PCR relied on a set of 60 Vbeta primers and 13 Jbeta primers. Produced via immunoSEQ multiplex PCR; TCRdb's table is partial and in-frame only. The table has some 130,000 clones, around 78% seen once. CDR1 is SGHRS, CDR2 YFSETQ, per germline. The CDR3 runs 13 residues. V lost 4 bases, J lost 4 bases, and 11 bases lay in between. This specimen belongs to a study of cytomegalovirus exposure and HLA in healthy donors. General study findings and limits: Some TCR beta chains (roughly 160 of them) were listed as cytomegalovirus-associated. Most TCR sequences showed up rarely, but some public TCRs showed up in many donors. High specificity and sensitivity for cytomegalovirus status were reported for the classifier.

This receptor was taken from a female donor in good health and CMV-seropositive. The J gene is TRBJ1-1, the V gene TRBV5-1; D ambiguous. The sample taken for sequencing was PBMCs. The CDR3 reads CASSAPSRTEAFF. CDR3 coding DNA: TGCGCCAGCAGCGCCCCCAGTCGCACTGAAGCTTTCTTT.